These T cell receptor beta chains were read from a single sample in a study of shared clonotypes between healthy human individuals. The repertoire was sequenced with immunoSEQ multiplex PCR; TCRdb's copy has only in-frame clones and lacks some. Of millions of clones listed, approximately 95% are singletons. Sequenced sample: naive CD8+ T cells sorted from blood. The receptors originated from a young man in good health. Both conserved end residues are part of each CDR3. D genes are given only for firm matches. Only part of the rows carry a size: once, few, many, or a class if the clone is expanded.

.,.,TRBJ1-3,TRBV5-1,CASSSKRTQFSGNTIYF,TGCGCCAGCAGCTCGAAGAGGACCCAATTTTCTGGAAACACCATATATTTT
TRBD1,.,TRBJ2-2,TRBV10-1,CASSEIGQGTGELFF,TGCGCCAGCAGTGAAATCGGACAGGGGACCGGGGAGCTGTTTTTT
.,few,TRBJ1-2,TRBV28,CASSSNDGYTF,TGTGCCAGCAGTTCCAACGATGGCTACACCTTC
.,once,TRBJ2-2,TRBV5-4,CASSPITGELFF,TGTGCCAGCAGCCCTATAACCGGGGAGCTGTTTTTT
TRBD2,.,TRBJ2-1,TRBV9,CASSVLAGSLNEQFF,TGTGCCAGCAGCGTACTAGCGGGGAGTTTGAATGAGCAGTTCTTC
TRBD2,.,TRBJ2-2,TRBV7-6,CASSPGTSGESANTGELFF,TGTGCCAGCAGCCCAGGGACTAGCGGAGAATCCGCGAACACCGGGGAGCTGTTTTTT
.,.,TRBJ1-2,TRBV13,CASSSPSGGAYGYTF,TGTGCCAGCAGCTCGCCTTCCGGGGGGGCATATGGCTACACCTTC
.,.,TRBJ1-1,TRBV28,CASSFRGATEAFF,TGTGCCAGCAGTTTTAGGGGGGCGACTGAAGCTTTCTTT
TRBD2,.,TRBJ2-1,TRBV6-6,CAGSGTSSYNEQFF,TGTGCGGGTAGCGGGACTAGCTCCTACAATGAGCAGTTCTTC
.,.,TRBJ2-7,TRBV28,CASSFQGFSYEQYF,TGTGCCAGCAGTTTCCAGGGCTTCTCCTACGAGCAGTACTTC
.,.,TRBJ2-7,TRBV27,CASSFEGGGYEQYF,TGTGCCAGCAGTTTCGAGGGGGGGGGCTACGAGCAGTACTTC